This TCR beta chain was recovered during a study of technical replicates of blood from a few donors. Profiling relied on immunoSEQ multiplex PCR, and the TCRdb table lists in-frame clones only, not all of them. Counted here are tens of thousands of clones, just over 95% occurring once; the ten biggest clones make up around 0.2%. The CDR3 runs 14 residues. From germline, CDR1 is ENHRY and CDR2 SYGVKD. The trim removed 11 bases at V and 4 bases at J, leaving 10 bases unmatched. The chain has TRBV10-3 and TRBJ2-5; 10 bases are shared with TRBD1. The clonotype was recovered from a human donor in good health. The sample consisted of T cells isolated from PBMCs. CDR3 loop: CAVAVGTGAETQYF. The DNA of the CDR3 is TGTGCCGTCGCCGTCGGGACAGGGGCAGAGACCCAGTACTTC.